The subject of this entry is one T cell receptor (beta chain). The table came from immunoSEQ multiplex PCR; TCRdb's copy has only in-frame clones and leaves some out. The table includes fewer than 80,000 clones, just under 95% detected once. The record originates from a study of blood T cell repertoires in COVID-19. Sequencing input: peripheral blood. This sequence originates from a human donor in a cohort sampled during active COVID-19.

In nucleotides, the CDR3 is TGTGCCAGCAGCCTCGGCCGGGGAGCTATTTTGAACACTGAAGCTTTCTTT. Translated, it gives CASSLGRGAILNTEAFF. V is TRBV7-9 and J is TRBJ1-1, with D unclear. Looked up from germline, CDR1 is SEHNR and CDR2 is FQNEAQ (reference sequence). V was pared by 5 bases and J by 0 bases, with 19 bases between. There are 17 residues in the CDR3.